One and the same sample provided the 15 T cell receptor beta chains below, sequenced in a study of blood T cell repertoires in COVID-19. TCRdb keeps only in-frame clones here, not all; method: immunoSEQ multiplex PCR. The table lists 350,000 or so clones, roughly 87% of them singletons. The sequencing input was peripheral blood. These receptors were obtained from an older woman with COVID-19, enrolled during active disease.

The chain couples TRBV7-9 to TRBJ2-3, with TRBD2 identical over 12 bases. Trimming removed 3 bases from V and 4 bases from J; junction bases left unmatched: 8. CDR1 and CDR2 (germline): SEHNR, FQNEAQ (reference sequence). The CDR3 length is 17 residues. The CDR3 nucleotides are TGTGCCAGCAGCTTCACCTACACTAGCGGGGGGCCAGATACGCAGTATTTT. It translates to CASSFTYTSGGPDTQYF.

The J gene is TRBJ1-2, the V gene TRBV6-6, with D tentatively TRBD1 (5 bases). The CDR3 length is 14 residues. V dropped 0 bases and J dropped 6 bases, with 11 bases sitting between them. CDR1 and CDR2 (germline): MNHNY, SVGAGI (reference sequence). CDR3 amino acids: CASSYSGELDGYTF. CDR3 sequence (DNA): TGTGCCAGCAGTTACTCAGGGGAATTGGATGGCTACACCTTC.

This chain links TRBV9 with TRBJ1-6, with 7 bases lining up with TRBD1. Per the germline V gene, CDR1 is SGDLS and CDR2 is YYNGEE. There are 15 residues in the CDR3. V trimming: 0 bases; J trimming: 7 bases; junction bases outside the gene matches: 4. CDR3 protein: CASSVGTGHNSPLHF. As DNA, the CDR3 is TGTGCCAGCAGCGTAGGGACAGGTCACAATTCACCCCTCCACTTT.

The chain couples TRBV18 to TRBJ2-5; D is uncertain. CDR1 is KGHSH, CDR2 LQKENI, per germline. V lost 2 bases, J lost 4 bases, and 8 bases lay in between. The CDR3 contains 13 residues. This chain's CDR3 is CASSPGHGETQYF. The DNA of the CDR3 is TGTGCCAGCTCACCAGGGCACGGAGAGACCCAGTACTTC. Variable domain in full (rest from reference TRBV18 and TRBJ2-5): NAGVMQNPRHLVRRRGQEARLRCSPMKGHSHVYWYRQLPEEGLKFMVYLQKENIIDESGMPKERFSAEFPKEGPSILRIQQVVRGDSAAYFCASSPGHGETQYFGPGTRLLVL.

This sequence joins TRBV3-1 (or the pseudogene TRBV3-2) and TRBJ1-1; D call uncertain. V lost 0 bases and J 4 bases, leaving 15 bases between the germline ends. Germline CDR1 LGHDT, CDR2 YNNKEL (reference sequence). The CDR3 is made up of 16 amino acids. The CDR3, as DNA: TGTGCCAGCAGCCAAGATGTCGCCCGTTTGGCCACTGAAGCTTTCTTT. It codes for CASSQDVARLATEAFF.

The chain joins TRBV11-3 to TRBJ1-1; tentatively, D is TRBD1 (5 bases). Germline V lookup: CDR1 SGHNT, CDR2 YENEEA. The CDR3 covers 13 residues. V lost 3 bases and J 3 bases, leaving 8 bases between the germline ends. The CDR3 DNA reads as TGTGCCAGCAGCTTCGGCAGGGACACTGAAGCTTTCTTT. It encodes CASSFGRDTEAFF.

The chain couples TRBV18 to TRBJ2-7; 9 bases map to TRBD1. The CDR3 has 15 amino acids. J lost 6 bases, V lost 0 bases, and 6 bases had no gene match. Germline V gives CDR1 KGHSH, CDR2 LQKENI. The CDR3 DNA reads TGTGCCAGCTCACCACCCACAGGGGGCACTGGCGAGCAGTACTTC. Protein product: CASSPPTGGTGEQYF.

V gene TRBV14 combines with J gene TRBJ2-2, with 11 bases fitting TRBD2. This CDR3 is 16 amino acids long. Germline V lookup: CDR1 SGHDN, CDR2 FVKESK. V lost 3 bases, J lost 0 bases, and 0 bases stayed unmatched. CDR3 amino acids: CASSQGLAANTGELFF. The CDR3 DNA reads as TGTGCCAGCAGCCAGGGACTAGCGGCGAACACCGGGGAGCTGTTTTTT.

This clone was seen a handful of times. The chain couples TRBV6-5 to TRBJ1-4; D remains ambiguous. The V end was cut by 6 bases, the J end by 5 bases, with 13 bases between. Germline V gene sequence: CDR1 MNHEY, CDR2 SVGAGI. The CDR3 has 14 amino acids. As DNA, the CDR3 is TGTGCCAGCAGCTCAGTGGGCCCGAATGAAAAACTGTTTTTT. Protein: CASSSVGPNEKLFF.

This chain uses TRBV6-5 with TRBJ1-4; D is unresolved. V dropped 0 bases and J dropped 4 bases, with 12 bases sitting between them. In germline, CDR1 is MNHEY, CDR2 SVGAGI. The CDR3 is made up of 16 amino acids. CDR3 protein: CASSYSGSGINEKLFF. The CDR3 DNA sequence: TGTGCCAGCAGTTACTCTGGGTCGGGAATTAATGAAAAACTGTTTTTT.

The CDR3 coding sequence is TGTGCCATCAGTGGCGAGTCCAGGGGGCTCCGCACCGGGGAGCTGTTTTTT. Translation: CAISGESRGLRTGELFF. The chain recombines TRBV10-3 with TRBJ2-2; 8 bases line up with TRBD1. CDR3 length equals 17 residues. The V gene's germline CDR1 is ENHRY and CDR2 SYGVKD. Germline trimming cut 4 bases from V and 4 bases from J; bases unmatched to any gene: 11.

The chain joins TRBV6-5 to TRBJ2-3; 7 bases match TRBD1. This CDR3 has 14 residues. Germline V lookup: CDR1 MNHEY, CDR2 SVGAGI. Unmatched junction bases numbered 7, after V lost 8 bases and J lost 2 bases. CDR3 DNA sequence: TGTGCCAGCGGATTACAGGGGACCACAGATACGCAGTATTTT. As protein: CASGLQGTTDTQYF.

The V gene is TRBV28, the J gene TRBJ1-3, with a possible D match to TRBD1 (6 bases). Trimming pared 7 bases from V and 7 bases from J, leaving 23 bases between. The CDR3 is 16 residues long. Germline CDR1 reads MDHEN; CDR2 reads SYDVKM. The CDR3: CASTPGGAEGRNTIYF. CDR3 coding DNA: TGTGCCAGCACCCCCGGGGGGGCGGAGGGGAGGAACACCATATATTTT.

The DNA for the CDR3 is TGTGCCAGCAGCGGGACCGGGACAGGGAATGAGCAGTTCTTC. This encodes CASSGTGTGNEQFF. The chain uses TRBV5-4 and TRBJ2-1, with 9 bases lining up with TRBD1. Germline lookup yields CDR1 SGHNT and CDR2 YYREEE (reference sequence). This CDR3 contains 14 residues. J gave up 7 bases and V 4 bases, and 6 bases lay outside the gene matches.

This clone showed up just once. The chain uses TRBV29-1 and TRBJ1-1; a possible D gene is TRBD1 (6 bases). The germline gives CDR1 SQVTM, CDR2 ANQGSEA. Trimming stripped 7 bases from V and 2 bases from J, with 11 bases between. The length of the CDR3 is 12 residues. The CDR3: CSAYRANTEAFF. For the CDR3, the DNA is TGCAGCGCGTACAGGGCTAACACTGAAGCTTTCTTT. The whole variable domain, remainder taken from reference TRBV29-1 and TRBJ1-1, is SAVISQKPSRDICQRGTSLTIQCQVDSQVTMMFWYRQQPGQSLTLIATANQGSEATYESGFVIDKFPISRPNLTFSTLTVSNMSPEDSSIYLCSAYRANTEAFFGQGTRLTVV.